One and the same sample provided the 32 T cell receptor beta chains below, sequenced in a study of early T cells in non-severe SARS-CoV-2 infection. TCRdb itself ran the 5' RACE reads through MiXCR, one entry per CDR3 protein. Of tens of thousands of distinct CDR3 sequences in the sample, roughly 12% were seen once. Sequenced here: whole blood, sampled at baseline. Source of these receptors: an adult who was a healthcare worker with PCR-confirmed SARS-CoV-2 infection or an uninfected control (not recorded which).

The rearrangement links TRBV3-1 to TRBJ2-3; 8 nucleotides align to TRBD2. Germline CDR1 LGHDT, CDR2 YNNKEL (reference sequence). V was clipped by 1 base and J by 1 base; unmatched bases: 4. This CDR3 region has 16 residues. The CDR3 DNA follows: TGTGCCAGCAGCCAAGTCGCGGGGGGCGGCACAGATACGCAGTATTTT. It codes for CASSQVAGGGTDTQYF.

This clonotype was seen many times. The chain employs TRBV20-1 and TRBJ1-3, with D possibly TRBD1 on 5 matching bases. The CDR3 totals 13 residues. The germline V gene has CDR1 DFQATT and CDR2 SNEGSKA (reference sequence). Trimming left V 3 bases short and J 2 bases short, with 8 bases between. The CDR3 loop reads CSARAGAGNTIYF. The CDR3 region has the DNA TGCAGTGCTAGGGCGGGGGCTGGAAACACCATATATTTT.

This clonotype was picked up a small number of times. The gene calls are TRBV5-6 and TRBJ2-7, with a possible D match to TRBD1 (6 bases). Germline lookup yields CDR1 SGHDT and CDR2 YYEEEE. The CDR3 is 13 residues long. V was trimmed by 4 bases and J by 6 bases, leaving 14 bases between them. The CDR3 is CASSHTGLGEQYF. In nucleotides, the CDR3 is TGTGCCAGCAGCCACACAGGGCTGGGCGAGCAGTACTTC.

The rearrangement joins TRBV29-1 to TRBJ1-3; D remains unclear. The V and J ends lost 0 bases and 0 bases respectively, with 9 bases between them. Germline V CDR1 and CDR2: SQVTM, ANQGSEA. This CDR3 has 15 residues. The CDR3 loop reads CSVEEAGSSGNTIYF. The CDR3 bases are TGCAGCGTTGAAGAGGCGGGGTCCTCTGGAAACACCATATATTTT.

This clonotype appeared a few times. The chain recombines TRBV6-5 with TRBJ1-1, with TRBD1 matching 7 bases. The junction had 8 bases not matched to a gene; V was cut back by 0 bases and J by 4 bases. This CDR3 is 16 amino acids long. Germline loops: CDR1 MNHEY, CDR2 SVGAGI. In nucleotides, the CDR3 is TGTGCCAGCAGTTACTCCCTAGGGGGCAGGAGCACTGAAGCTTTCTTT. As protein: CASSYSLGGRSTEAFF.

This clonotype was recorded a few times. The chain uses TRBV20-1 and TRBJ1-2; D remains ambiguous. Trimming left V 7 bases short and J 13 bases short, with 13 bases between. The CDR3 totals 9 residues. Germline CDR1 reads DFQATT; CDR2 reads SNEGSKA (reference sequence). CDR3 nucleotides: TGCAGTGGAACGACTGCATCCACCTTC. Residues: CSGTTASTF.

This clonotype has more than one count but fewer than ten. The chain links TRBV7-9 to TRBJ2-7, with 10 positions matching TRBD1. Looked up from germline, CDR1 is SEHNR and CDR2 is FQNEAQ (reference sequence). The CDR3 covers 15 residues. J gave up 8 bases and V 5 bases, and 12 bases lay outside the gene matches. The CDR3 is CASSLTRDRGYKQYF. CDR3 nucleotide sequence: TGTGCCAGCAGCCTAACCCGGGACAGGGGTTACAAGCAGTACTTC.

This clonotype has a handful of counts. The chain carries TRBV25-1 and TRBJ2-7, with TRBD2 matching over 8 bases. CDR3 length equals 14 residues. V lost 2 bases, J lost 6 bases, and 6 bases stayed unmatched. Germline CDR1 and CDR2: MGHDK and SYGVNS. The CDR3 here is CASSERGGITEQYF. The CDR3 coding sequence is TGTGCCAGCAGTGAACGGGGGGGGATAACCGAGCAGTACTTC.

This clonotype was seen a handful of times. The chain links TRBV20-1 to TRBJ2-3; D may be TRBD2 (6 bases). This CDR3 contains 11 residues. The ends were cut back, 5 bases at V and 8 bases at J, with 11 bases in the middle. CDR1 is DFQATT, CDR2 SNEGSKA, per germline (reference sequence). CDR3 coding DNA: TGCAGTGCTGGGACTCAGATTACGCAGTATTTT. Amino acids: CSAGTQITQYF.

This clonotype showed up just a few times. V usage is TRBV3-1 and J usage is TRBJ2-3, with D possibly TRBD2 on 6 matching bases. The germline V gene has CDR1 LGHDT and CDR2 YNNKEL (reference sequence). V lost 3 bases and J lost 2, with 9 bases in between. CDR3 length: 14 residues. This chain's CDR3 is CASSHSGTTDTQYF. The CDR3 nucleotides are TGTGCCAGCAGCCATAGCGGAACCACAGATACGCAGTATTTT.

This clonotype was recorded many times. This chain joins TRBV6-5 and TRBJ1-5, with 8 bases fitting TRBD1. Looked up from germline, CDR1 is MNHEY and CDR2 is SVGAGI. The CDR3 length is 14 residues. The ends lost 6 bases at V and 7 bases at J; junction bases unmatched: 8. The CDR3 loop is CASSPGQGGQPQHF. Here the CDR3 DNA reads TGTGCCAGCAGCCCTGGACAGGGCGGCCAGCCCCAGCATTTT.

This chain connects TRBV20-1 to TRBJ2-1, with D perhaps matching TRBD1 (6 bases). The ends were cut back, 2 bases at V and 4 bases at J, with 12 bases in the middle. Germline CDR1 and CDR2: DFQATT and SNEGSKA (reference sequence). CDR3 length equals 14 residues. The CDR3 protein is CSARRTDRYNEQFF. The CDR3 DNA follows: TGCAGTGCTAGAAGGACGGACAGATACAATGAGCAGTTCTTC.

The chain recombines TRBV6-6 with TRBJ2-7; 7 bases align to TRBD1. V dropped 2 bases and J dropped 0; count of bases not matched to a gene: 7. This CDR3 region has 16 residues. Germline V gene data show CDR1 as MNHNY and CDR2 as SVGAGI (reference sequence). The chain's CDR3 is CASSYGRGQSSYEQYF. The CDR3 nucleotides read TGTGCCAGCAGTTACGGACGGGGACAGTCCTCCTACGAGCAGTACTTC.

As for this clonotype: The junction does not match germline at one end; this may be a read error. J is TRBJ2-7 and V is TRBV4-1; D gene ambiguous. Looked up from germline, CDR1 is MGHRA and CDR2 is YSYEKL. This CDR3 comprises 14 residues. CDR3 nucleotides: TGCGCCAGCAGCCAAGAAGTCGGCTCCGACGAGCAGTACTTC. Protein: CASSQEVGSDEQYF.

CDR3 region: CSARWGQGGTEAFF. The CDR3, as DNA: TGCAGTGCTAGATGGGGGCAGGGAGGGACTGAAGCTTTCTTT. The chain links TRBV20-1 to TRBJ1-1; tentatively, D is TRBD1 (6 bases). Between the trimmed V and J ends, which lost 2 bases and 5 bases, there was a span of 15 bases. The length of the CDR3 is 14 residues. CDR1 and CDR2 (germline): DFQATT, SNEGSKA (reference sequence).

The chain has TRBV6-5 and TRBJ1-5, with 8 positions matching TRBD1. V dropped 0 bases and J dropped 0; count of bases not matched to a gene: 4. Germline V CDR1 and CDR2: MNHEY, SVGAGI. The CDR3 is 17 residues long. CDR3 sequence: CASSYSRDRNSNQPQHF. For the CDR3, the DNA is TGTGCCAGCAGTTACTCACGGGACAGGAATAGCAATCAGCCCCAGCATTTT.

V usage is TRBV6-6 and J usage is TRBJ1-1; no clear D. The V and J ends lost 8 bases and 1 base respectively, with 14 bases between them. CDR1 is MNHNY, CDR2 SVGAGI, per germline (reference sequence). The CDR3 is 14 amino acids. The CDR3 coding sequence is TGTGCCAGCGATACCCTGGCCGGGAACACTGAAGCTTTCTTT. Encoded protein: CASDTLAGNTEAFF.

This clonotype has only a few counts. The chain carries TRBV7-9 and TRBJ2-5; D may correspond to TRBD1 or TRBD2 (6 bases each). CDR1 is SEHNR and CDR2 is FQNEAQ in the germline V gene (reference sequence). The V end lost 2 bases, the J end lost 4 bases, and 11 bases lay between the germline ends. The CDR3 loop spans 14 amino acids. In DNA, the CDR3 is TGTGCCAGCAGCTTAAGGGGGGTAAGAGAGACCCAGTACTTC. Protein sequence: CASSLRGVRETQYF.

The chain recombines TRBV14 with TRBJ2-7; D remains unclear. Germline CDR1 and CDR2: SGHDN and FVKESK. Trimming removed 0 bases from V and 5 bases from J, with 11 bases in between. The CDR3 length is 14 residues. CDR3 in amino acids: CASSQDRRVHEQYF. The CDR3 DNA reads TGTGCCAGCAGCCAAGATCGCCGGGTCCACGAGCAGTACTTC.

This clonotype was seen a handful of times. This chain connects TRBV20-1 to TRBJ2-3; D may be TRBD1 or TRBD2 (5 bases each). Between the trimmed V and J ends, which lost 5 bases and 2 bases, there was a span of 17 bases. Germline lookup yields CDR1 DFQATT and CDR2 SNEGSKA (reference sequence). The CDR3 extends over 15 amino acids. The CDR3, as DNA: TGCAGTGCTGCACCCCCCGGGACCCCCACAGATACGCAGTATTTT. This translates into CSAAPPGTPTDTQYF.

Only a few counts were recorded for this clonotype. The gene calls are TRBV5-1 and TRBJ1-1, with D unclear. The CDR3 is made up of 14 amino acids. V lost 0 bases and J lost 0, with 6 bases in between. CDR1 SGHRS and CDR2 YFSETQ come from the germline V gene. CDR3 sequence: CASSLVQMNTEAFF. The CDR3 coding sequence is TGCGCCAGCAGCTTGGTACAGATGAACACTGAAGCTTTCTTT.

Concerning this clonotype: Mismatch with germline at one junction end may stem from a read error. This chain joins TRBV7-7 and TRBJ2-7; 9 positions agree with TRBD1. The CDR3 has 15 amino acids. Germline V CDR1 and CDR2: SSHAT, FNYEAQ (reference sequence). The CDR3 DNA is TGTGCTAGCAGCTTAGGGACAGGGCCAACCTACGAGCAGTACTTC. It codes for CASSLGTGPTYEQYF. The variable domain in full, with the rest retrieved from reference TRBV7-7 and TRBJ2-7, is GAGVSQSPRYKVTKRGQDVTLRCDPISSHATLYWYQQALGQGPEFLTYFNYEAQPDKSGLPSDRFSAERPEGSISTLTIQRTEQRDSAMYRCASSLGTGPTYEQYFGPGTRLTVT.

The DNA for the CDR3 is TGTGCCAGCAGTGTTTCAGGGGTGGGATCACCCCTCCACTTT. Its translation: CASSVSGVGSPLHF. V usage is TRBV2 and J usage is TRBJ1-6; tentative D call: TRBD1 (6 bases). Looked up from germline, CDR1 is SNHLY and CDR2 is FYNNEI. This CDR3 is built from 14 residues. Trimming took 4 bases from V and 10 from J, leaving 14 bases between them. The full variable domain, completed using reference TRBV2 and TRBJ1-6, is EPEVTQTPSHQVTQMGQEVILRCVPISNHLYFYWYRQILGQKVEFLVSFYNNEISEKSEIFDDQFSVERPDGSNFTLKIRSTKLEDSAMYFCASSVSGVGSPLHFGNGTRLTVT.

This clonotype appeared a few times. The V gene is TRBV4-1, the J gene TRBJ2-1, with D perhaps TRBD1 (6 bases). Germline loops: CDR1 MGHRA, CDR2 YSYEKL. The CDR3 spans 14 residues. Trimming left V 5 bases short and J 8 bases short, with 16 bases between. The CDR3 DNA follows: TGCGCCAGCAGCAAGCTGGGGGCGAGGGATGAGCAGTTCTTC. Translated, it gives CASSKLGARDEQFF.

This sequence joins TRBV27 and TRBJ1-1, with D possibly TRBD1 on 6 matching bases. The CDR3 totals 11 residues. V shed 4 bases and J shed 8 bases, with 8 bases lying between them. CDR1 MNHEY and CDR2 SMNVEV come from the germline V gene (reference sequence). The CDR3 sequence: CASSSGTEAFF. In nucleotides, the CDR3 is TGTGCCAGCAGTTCCGGGACAGAAGCTTTCTTT.

This clonotype was picked up many times. This chain connects TRBV6-5 to TRBJ2-1; D possibly corresponds to TRBD1 (6 bases). CDR1 is MNHEY, CDR2 SVGAGI, per germline. Trimming left V 4 bases short and J 11 bases short, with 15 bases between. The CDR3 is made up of 13 amino acids. CDR3 DNA: TGTGCCAGCAGTTCCCTAACAGGGAAGAAGCAGTTCTTC. Amino acids: CASSSLTGKKQFF.

The chain combines TRBV15 with TRBJ2-3; possible D gene TRBD2, 6 bases. The CDR3 sequence is 18 residues long. Looked up from germline, CDR1 is LNHNV and CDR2 is YYDKDF (reference sequence). V lost 0 bases and J 10 bases, leaving 26 bases between the germline ends. The CDR3 reads CATSREIWATSLEQSQYF. The CDR3 DNA sequence: TGTGCCACCAGCAGAGAGATTTGGGCAACTAGCTTGGAGCAATCGCAGTATTTT.

The chain employs TRBV20-1 and TRBJ2-7, with D possibly matching TRBD2 (6 bases). The germline CDR1 and CDR2 sequences are DFQATT and SNEGSKA (reference sequence). The CDR3 loop spans 12 amino acids. V lost 4 bases, J lost 6 bases, and 13 bases lay in between. As DNA, the CDR3 is TGCAGTGCTACGCGGGGCGGCGCCGAGCAGTACTTC. Amino acids: CSATRGGAEQYF.

This clonotype was counted only a few times. The chain uses TRBV10-3 and TRBJ2-7, with D possibly matching TRBD2 (5 bases). The CDR3 loop spans 17 amino acids. Germline CDR1 is ENHRY and CDR2 is SYGVKD. V lost 6 bases and J 5 bases, leaving 26 bases between the germline ends. The CDR3 sequence: CAIRDVHLGVGRDEQYF. In DNA, the CDR3 is TGTGCCATCAGGGACGTTCATCTCGGGGTGGGTCGTGACGAGCAGTACTTC.

The J gene is TRBJ1-1, the V gene TRBV12-2; the table's D call TRBD1 went unverified against the DNA. TRBV12-2 is a pseudogene. The CDR3 runs 13 residues. Here the CDR3 DNA reads TGTGCAAGTCGCTTAAGGGGGTATACTGAAGCTTTCTTT. Protein product: CASRLRGYTEAFF.

In this sample, this clonotype turned up a few times. The chain has TRBV29-1 and TRBJ2-3; TRBD1 is a possible D gene (6 bases). V lost 4 bases, J lost 5 bases, and 7 bases lay in between. Germline CDR1 SQVTM, CDR2 ANQGSEA. The CDR3 is 11 amino acids. The CDR3 reads CSVGRGDTQYF. The CDR3 bases are TGCAGCGTTGGCAGGGGAGATACGCAGTATTTT.

V gene TRBV6-2 or TRBV6-3 combines with J gene TRBJ1-5; D is perhaps TRBD1 (5 bases). The CDR3 spans 15 residues. CDR1 is MNHEY, CDR2 SVGEGT, per germline. Deletions cut 2 bases from V and 2 bases from J, with 10 bases between. The DNA for the CDR3 is TGTGCCAGCAGTTACGGGGGACGGCGCAATCAGCCCCAGCATTTT. This translates into CASSYGGRRNQPQHF.